This TCR beta chain was retrieved from a study of cytomegalovirus exposure and HLA in healthy donors. The method was immunoSEQ multiplex PCR; TCRdb's version includes in-frame clones alone and lacks a portion of them. The sample has 150,000 to 200,000 clones; about 87% are singletons. Study results and caveats: Using the classifier, cytomegalovirus status was reportedly diagnosed with high specificity and sensitivity. Overall, approximately 150 TCR beta chains were annotated as cytomegalovirus-associated. Most TCR sequences were rare, but some public TCRs occurred in many donors.

Note on this clone: Its antigen is unknown.

Germline CDR1 reads MNHNS; CDR2 reads SASEGT. The CDR3 covers 19 residues. After removal of 4 bases from V and 1 base from J, the junction contained 14 bases not matched to a gene. The chain combines TRBV6-1 with TRBJ2-4; TRBD2 agrees at 9 bases. This TCR was recovered from a woman aged 25 to 45 in good health and CMV-seronegative. The sequenced material came from PBMCs. The CDR3 nucleotides are TGTGCCAGCAGTGTGGGGGTCGTGGGCCTAGCGGGGGCCAAAAACATTCAGTACTTC. Translated, it gives CASSVGVVGLAGAKNIQYF.